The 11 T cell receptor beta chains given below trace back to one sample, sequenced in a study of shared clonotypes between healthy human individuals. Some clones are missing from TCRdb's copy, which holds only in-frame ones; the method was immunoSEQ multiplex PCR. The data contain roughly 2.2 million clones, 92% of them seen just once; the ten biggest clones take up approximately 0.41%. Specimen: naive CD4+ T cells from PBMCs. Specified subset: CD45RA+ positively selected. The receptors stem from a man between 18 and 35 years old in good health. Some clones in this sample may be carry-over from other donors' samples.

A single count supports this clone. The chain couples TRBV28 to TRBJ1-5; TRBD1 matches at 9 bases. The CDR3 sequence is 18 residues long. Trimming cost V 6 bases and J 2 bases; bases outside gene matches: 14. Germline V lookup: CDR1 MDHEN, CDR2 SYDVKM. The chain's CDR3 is CASRPGTGRPGGNQPQHF. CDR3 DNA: TGTGCCAGCAGACCCGGGACAGGGCGGCCCGGGGGCAATCAGCCCCAGCATTTT.

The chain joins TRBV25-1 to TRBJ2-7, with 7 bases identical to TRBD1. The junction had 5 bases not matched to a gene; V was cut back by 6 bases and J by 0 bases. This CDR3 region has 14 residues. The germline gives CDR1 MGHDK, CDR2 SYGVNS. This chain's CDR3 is CASRMTGSSYEQYF. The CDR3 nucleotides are TGTGCCAGCAGAATGACAGGGAGCTCCTACGAGCAGTACTTC.

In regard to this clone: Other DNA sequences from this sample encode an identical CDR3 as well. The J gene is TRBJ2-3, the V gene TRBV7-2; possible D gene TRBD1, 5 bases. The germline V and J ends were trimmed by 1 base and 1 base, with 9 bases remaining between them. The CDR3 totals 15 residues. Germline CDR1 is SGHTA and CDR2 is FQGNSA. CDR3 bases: TGTGCCAGCAGCTTAGGAGGCAGGGGCACAGATACGCAGTATTTT. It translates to CASSLGGRGTDTQYF.

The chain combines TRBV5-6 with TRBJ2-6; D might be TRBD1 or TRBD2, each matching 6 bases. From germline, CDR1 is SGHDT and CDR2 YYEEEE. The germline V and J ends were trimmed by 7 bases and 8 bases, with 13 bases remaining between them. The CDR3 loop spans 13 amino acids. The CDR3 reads CASGGLSSNVLTF. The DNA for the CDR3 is TGTGCCAGCGGGGGGCTGAGCTCCAACGTCCTGACTTTC.

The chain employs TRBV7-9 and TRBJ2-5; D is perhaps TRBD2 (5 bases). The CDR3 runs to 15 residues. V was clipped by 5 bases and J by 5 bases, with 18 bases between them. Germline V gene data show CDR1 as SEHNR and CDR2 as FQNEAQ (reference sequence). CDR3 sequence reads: CASSPTGSSGETQYF. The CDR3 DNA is TGTGCCAGCAGCCCCACCGGGTCCTCGGGGGAGACCCAGTACTTC.

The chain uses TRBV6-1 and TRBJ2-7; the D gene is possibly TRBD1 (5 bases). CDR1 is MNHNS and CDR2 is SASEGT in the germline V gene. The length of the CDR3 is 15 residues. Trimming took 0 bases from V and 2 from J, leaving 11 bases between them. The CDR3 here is CASSEAQGATYEQYF. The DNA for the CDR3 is TGTGCCAGCAGTGAAGCGCAAGGGGCAACCTACGAGCAGTACTTC.

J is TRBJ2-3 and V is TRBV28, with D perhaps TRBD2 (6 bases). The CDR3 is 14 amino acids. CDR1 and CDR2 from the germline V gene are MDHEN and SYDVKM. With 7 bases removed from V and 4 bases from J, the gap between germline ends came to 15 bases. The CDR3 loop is CASNSPASADTQYF. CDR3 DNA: TGTGCCAGCAATTCCCCCGCTAGCGCAGATACGCAGTATTTT.

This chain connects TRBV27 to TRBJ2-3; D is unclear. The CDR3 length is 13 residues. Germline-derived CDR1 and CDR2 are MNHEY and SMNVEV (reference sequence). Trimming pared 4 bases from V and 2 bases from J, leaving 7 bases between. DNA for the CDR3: TGTGCCAGCAGTTCCATAGACACAGATACGCAGTATTTT. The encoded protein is CASSSIDTDTQYF.

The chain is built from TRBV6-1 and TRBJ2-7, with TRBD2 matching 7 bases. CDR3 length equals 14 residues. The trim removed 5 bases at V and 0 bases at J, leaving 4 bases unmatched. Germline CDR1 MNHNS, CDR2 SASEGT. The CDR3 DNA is TGTGCCAGCAGTCAAGAGCGGGGCTCCTACGAGCAGTACTTC. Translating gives CASSQERGSYEQYF.

In DNA form, the CDR3 reads TGTGCCAGCCGGAACAGGGCAAGCCAGGGTGAGACCCAGTACTTC. This gives the protein CASRNRASQGETQYF. V and J are TRBV19 and TRBJ2-5; possibly TRBD1 for D (6 bases). Trimming removed 9 bases at V and 5 bases at J, with 22 bases between. This CDR3 contains 15 residues. Germline CDR1 LNHDA, CDR2 SQIVND (reference sequence). The complete variable domain, with remaining parts taken from reference TRBV19 and TRBJ2-5, reads DGGITQSPKYLFRKEGQNVTLSCEQNLNHDAMYWYRQDPGQGLRLIYYSQIVNDFQKGDIAEGYSVSREKKESFPLTVTSAQKNPTAFYLCASRNRASQGETQYFGPGTRLLVL.

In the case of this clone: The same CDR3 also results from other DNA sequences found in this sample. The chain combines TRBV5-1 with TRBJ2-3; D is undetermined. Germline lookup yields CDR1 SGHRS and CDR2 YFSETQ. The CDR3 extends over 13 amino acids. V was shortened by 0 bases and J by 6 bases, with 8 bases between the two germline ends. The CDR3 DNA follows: TGCGCCAGCAGCTTGGCCGGCGCCGATACGCAGTATTTT. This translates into CASSLAGADTQYF.